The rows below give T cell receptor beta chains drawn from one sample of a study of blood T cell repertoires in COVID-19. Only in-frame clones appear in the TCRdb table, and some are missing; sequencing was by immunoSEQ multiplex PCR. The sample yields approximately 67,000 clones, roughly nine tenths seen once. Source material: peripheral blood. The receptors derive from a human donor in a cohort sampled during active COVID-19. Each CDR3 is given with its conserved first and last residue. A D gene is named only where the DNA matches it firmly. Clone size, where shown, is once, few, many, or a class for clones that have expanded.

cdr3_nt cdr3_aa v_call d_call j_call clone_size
TGTGCCAGCAGCCAAGAGAGAGGGCGGGGGGTGGACGAGCAGTACTTC CASSQERGRGVDEQYF TRBV3-1/TRBV3-2 TRBD2 TRBJ2-7 NA
TGTGCCAGCAGTCACAAGGGGTCATCGGGGGGGAGCTCCTACGAGCAGTACTTC CASSHKGSSGGSSYEQYF TRBV6-6 TRBD2 TRBJ2-7 NA
TGTGCCAGCACCCACGGGGTATCTCAGCCCCAGCATTTT CASTHGVSQPQHF TRBV6-6 NA TRBJ1-5 NA
TGCGCCAGCAGTCAACACCCGGGACAGGGTTTGTACGAGCAGTACTTC CASSQHPGQGLYEQYF TRBV23-1 TRBD1 TRBJ2-7 NA
TGCAGTGCTAGTGGACTAGCCAACTACGAGCAGTACTTC CSASGLANYEQYF TRBV20-1 TRBD2 TRBJ2-7 NA
TGCGCCAGCAGTTTTGACACGAACAATTCACCCCTCCACTTT CASSFDTNNSPLHF TRBV5-1 NA TRBJ1-6 NA
TGTGCCAGCAGCGTAGGCGACAGCAGCTCTGGAAACACCATATATTTT CASSVGDSSSGNTIYF TRBV9 NA TRBJ1-3 NA
TGCGCCAGCAGCCTACCAAAGACTAGCGGGGCGGTCTACGAGCAGTACTTC CASSLPKTSGAVYEQYF TRBV5-1 TRBD2 TRBJ2-7 NA
TGTGCCAGCAGCTTGGTGGACAGCGACCCGGACGAGCAGTACTTC CASSLVDSDPDEQYF TRBV5-5 NA TRBJ2-7 NA
TGTGCCAGCGGCATTTCTCTGGACAGGGACCTTTATGATAATGAGCAGTTCTTC CASGISLDRDLYDNEQFF TRBV2 TRBD1 TRBJ2-1 NA
TGTGCCAGCAGATCGGGTGGGAACACTGAAGCTTTCTTT CASRSGGNTEAFF TRBV28 NA TRBJ1-1 NA
TGTGCCATCAGTGAAGGTCCGACTAGCTTGGAGACCCAGTACTTC CAISEGPTSLETQYF TRBV10-3 TRBD2 TRBJ2-5 NA
TGTGCCAGCACCCTATACCAACAAGAGACCCAGTACTTC CASTLYQQETQYF TRBV12-3/TRBV12-4 NA TRBJ2-5 NA
TGTGCCAGCAGCGCCCGAGGACGGGAAAAGAACACTGAAGCTTTCTTT CASSARGREKNTEAFF TRBV5-6 NA TRBJ1-1 once